The 19 T cell receptor beta chains listed next were all sequenced from one sample in a study of T cell repertoires in cytomegalovirus infection. MiXCR, applied by TCRdb to the reads, yields one record per CDR3 protein. This table holds 370,000 or so distinct CDR3 sequences, roughly 34% found once. No cognate antigen is known for these TCRs. This specimen consisted of cultured PBMCs, obtained from culture after CMV antigen stimulation. Receptors were obtained from a human donor in good health (CMV status not recorded). Some clones in this sample may be carry-over from other donors' samples.

V and J are TRBV19 and TRBJ2-1; D unclear. Germline V gives CDR1 LNHDA, CDR2 SQIVND (reference sequence). The CDR3 extends over 16 amino acids. Trimming removed 5 bases from V and 0 bases from J, with 14 bases in between. Here the CDR3 reads CASSPRDLSSYNEQFF. CDR3 bases: TGTGCCAGTAGTCCGAGAGATCTGAGCTCCTACAATGAGCAGTTCTTC.

The J gene is TRBJ2-3, the V gene TRBV12-5, with 10 bases matching TRBD2. The V segment lost 1 base and the J segment 2 bases; nucleotides outside the gene matches: 3. The CDR3 has 16 residues. Germline-derived CDR1 and CDR2 are LGHNT and FRNRAP. CDR3 sequence (DNA): TGTGCTAGTGGTTTGGGACTAGCGGGCGTCACAGATACGCAGTATTTT. Translating gives CASGLGLAGVTDTQYF.

This clonotype was seen a handful of times. This sequence joins TRBV19 and TRBJ2-1; 11 positions match TRBD2. This CDR3 has 15 residues. Germline CDR1 reads LNHDA; CDR2 reads SQIVND (reference sequence). V shed 5 bases, J shed 6 bases, and the junction held 6 bases outside the gene matches. CDR3 loop: CASSELAGDPNEQFF. The CDR3 nucleotides are TGTGCCAGTAGTGAACTAGCGGGAGACCCCAATGAGCAGTTCTTC.

This clonotype has just one count. The rearrangement joins TRBV12-3 or TRBV12-4 to TRBJ1-1, with a weak D call TRBD1 (5 bases). The CDR3 runs to 11 residues. V was pared by 3 bases and J by 10 bases, with 9 bases between. The DNA of the CDR3 is TGTGCCAGCAGTTTCGGTGGGGGAGCTTTCTTT. This encodes CASSFGGGAFF.

This clonotype has more than one count but fewer than ten. The chain employs TRBV7-2 and TRBJ2-5; no clear D gene. The CDR3 length is 17 residues. V lost 5 bases and J 0 bases, leaving 19 bases between the germline ends. Germline values: CDR1 SGHTA, CDR2 FQGNSA. Written as DNA, the CDR3 is TGTGCCAGCAGCCCCTACGCCCTCGCGAAATACCAAGAGACCCAGTACTTC. Protein sequence: CASSPYALAKYQETQYF.

V usage is TRBV7-2 and J usage is TRBJ1-5; D is unresolved. V was cut by 5 bases and J by 3 bases, with 14 bases left in between. Germline V gene lookup returns CDR1 SGHTA and CDR2 FQGNSA. The CDR3 spans 15 residues. CDR3 DNA sequence: TGTGCCAGCAGCCGCGACCCCATGGCCAATCAGCCCCAGCATTTT. It translates to CASSRDPMANQPQHF. The whole variable domain, remainder taken from reference TRBV7-2 and TRBJ1-5, is GAGVSQSPSNKVTEKGKDVELRCDPISGHTALYWYRQSLGQGLEFLIYFQGNSAPDKSGLPSDRFSAERTGGSVSTLTIQRTQQEDSAVYLCASSRDPMANQPQHFGDGTRLSIL.

The genes are TRBV6-5 and TRBJ2-5; the D is unclear. Per the germline V gene, CDR1 is MNHEY and CDR2 is SVGAGI. This CDR3 is 14 amino acids long. The V end lost 0 bases, the J end lost 0 bases, and 5 bases lay between the germline ends. The CDR3 region has the DNA TGTGCCAGCAGTTACTCCGGGTACCAAGAGACCCAGTACTTC. Encoded protein: CASSYSGYQETQYF.

This clonotype occurred a few times. The chain carries TRBV12-3 or TRBV12-4 and TRBJ2-1, with D perhaps assigned TRBD1 or TRBD2 (6 bases each). The V and J ends lost 7 bases and 4 bases respectively, with 14 bases between them. The CDR3 is 14 residues long. CDR3: CASTAGRGYNEQFF. The CDR3, as DNA: TGTGCCAGCACCGCGGGAAGGGGGTACAATGAGCAGTTCTTC.

This clonotype turned up a few times. The V call is TRBV7-2, the J call TRBJ1-2; D not resolved. Germline V gene sequence: CDR1 SGHTA, CDR2 FQGNSA. V was clipped by 1 base and J by 3 bases, with 12 bases between them. This CDR3 is built from 15 residues. CDR3 loop: CASSLGGRIYYGYTF. The CDR3 DNA reads as TGTGCCAGCAGCTTAGGAGGACGGATTTACTATGGCTACACCTTC. Drawing the rest from reference TRBV7-2 and TRBJ1-2, the complete variable domain is GAGVSQSPSNKVTEKGKDVELRCDPISGHTALYWYRQSLGQGLEFLIYFQGNSAPDKSGLPSDRFSAERTGGSVSTLTIQRTQQEDSAVYLCASSLGGRIYYGYTFGSGTRLTVV.

The chain recombines TRBV28 with TRBJ1-6, with D possibly TRBD1 on 5 matching bases. Trimming took off 11 bases at V and 5 bases at J, with 16 bases between the two ends. The CDR3 extends over 14 amino acids. Germline CDR1 MDHEN, CDR2 SYDVKM. The CDR3: CAYRGTVNNSPLHF. The CDR3 nucleotides are TGTGCCTATCGAGGGACGGTAAATAATTCACCCCTCCACTTT.

The chain has TRBV6-8 and TRBJ1-4; D is unclear. Trimming removed 8 bases at V and 7 bases at J, with 11 bases between. The CDR3 has 12 residues. Germline CDR1 MNHGY, CDR2 SAAAGT. The CDR3, as DNA: TGTGCCAGCGGACCGGCGGGTGAAAAACTGTTTTTT. This sequence encodes CASGPAGEKLFF.

The rearrangement joins TRBV20-1 to TRBJ2-7; 9 nucleotides match TRBD2. The J segment lost 5 bases and the V segment lost 6 bases, leaving 11 bases of the junction unmatched. Germline V gene sequence: CDR1 DFQATT, CDR2 SNEGSKA (reference sequence). This CDR3 comprises 14 residues. In DNA form, the CDR3 reads TGCAGTGCCAGGATAGCGGGAGCTCTTAACGAGCAGTACTTC. It translates to CSARIAGALNEQYF.

V gene TRBV10-3 combines with J gene TRBJ2-1, with 14 bases matching TRBD2. In germline, CDR1 is ENHRY, CDR2 SYGVKD. The CDR3 loop spans 15 amino acids. The V and J ends lost 8 bases and 7 bases, in that order; junction bases with no gene match: 7. The CDR3 loop reads CAIGGLAGVVNEQFF. The CDR3 DNA sequence: TGTGCCATCGGGGGACTAGCGGGAGTTGTAAATGAGCAGTTCTTC.

The chain carries TRBV3-1 and TRBJ2-1; TRBD2 agrees at 15 bases. V lost 1 base and J lost 8; bases outside the gene matches: 6. Germline CDR1 LGHDT, CDR2 YNNKEL (reference sequence). The CDR3 loop spans 17 amino acids. The chain's CDR3 is CASSQVGGLAGGYEQFF. The DNA for the CDR3 is TGTGCCAGCAGCCAAGTCGGGGGACTAGCGGGAGGTTATGAGCAGTTCTTC.

This clonotype has more than one count but fewer than ten. A clone one base away is much larger, so this may be a read error. The CDR3 coding sequence is TGTGCCAGCAGTTACTCGAAGAACACTGAAGCTTTCTTT. The encoded protein is CASSYSKNTEAFF. This chain links TRBV6-5 with TRBJ1-1; D remains unclear. Germline-derived CDR1 and CDR2 are MNHEY and SVGAGI. The CDR3 totals 13 residues. V lost 0 bases to trimming and J lost 1 base, with 3 bases between them.

The rearrangement joins TRBV7-2 to TRBJ2-5; D unclear. The CDR3 runs to 14 residues. Germline V gives CDR1 SGHTA, CDR2 FQGNSA. V shed 1 base and J shed 1 base, with 7 bases lying between them. The CDR3 DNA follows: TGTGCCAGCAGCTTAGTCTCAGGCCAAGAGACCCAGTACTTC. This codes for CASSLVSGQETQYF.

There are a few counts of this clonotype. The chain employs TRBV7-6 and TRBJ1-5; D is uncertain. The CDR3 contains 15 residues. Germline V gives CDR1 SGHVS, CDR2 FNYEAQ. Trimming stripped 1 base from V and 3 bases from J, with 10 bases between. CDR3 region: CASSLGPGNNQPQHF. The CDR3, as DNA: TGTGCCAGCAGCTTAGGCCCAGGAAACAATCAGCCCCAGCATTTT.

This clonotype came up a few times. The rearrangement joins TRBV28 to TRBJ1-5; 12 bases are shared with TRBD1. The germline CDR1 and CDR2 sequences are MDHEN and SYDVKM. Trimming cost V 6 bases and J 7 bases; bases outside gene matches: 7. CDR3 length: 15 amino acids. CDR3 sequence (DNA): TGTGCCAGCAGGTGGGGGACAGGGGGCTCCCAGCCCCAGCATTTT. It yields the protein CASRWGTGGSQPQHF.

This clonotype was seen repeatedly, ten times or more. In DNA form, the CDR3 reads TGTGCCAGCAGCTTAGGGGGGGCAGGAAGCAATCAGCCCCAGCATTTT. This sequence encodes CASSLGGAGSNQPQHF. V gene TRBV7-8 combines with J gene TRBJ1-5, with TRBD1 as a possible D gene (6 bases). CDR3 length: 16 residues. Germline lookup yields CDR1 SGHVS and CDR2 FQNEAQ. Trimming shortened V by 1 base and J by 1 base, and 11 bases separated the two germline ends.